These 14 T cell receptor beta chains share one sample of origin, sequenced in a study of patients and donors after allogeneic stem cell transplantation (dated by TCRdb to 2020 to 2021). Library preparation employed RT-PCR. Sequencing used a NextSeq 550. TCRdb ran its own pipeline on the public reads, namely fastp trimming at Q25 and MiXCR clone calling, and kept in-frame beta chains. Entries are consolidated by CDR3 protein sequence, retaining the most common genes and DNA. Across this sample there are some 960,000 distinct CDR3 sequences, with over 15% seen only once. The leading ten clones occupy 5% to 6.5% of the sample. The sample comprised blood, either unsorted or a sorted T cell fraction (not recorded which). These receptors were collected from a human donor who was either an allogeneic HSCT recipient or a stem cell or donor lymphocyte infusion donor (not recorded which). It is not recorded whose cells these are; they may come from a transplant donor.

Only a few counts were recorded for this clonotype. The rearrangement links TRBV7-9 to TRBJ2-4; maybe TRBD2 (7 bases). The germline V and J ends were trimmed by 1 base and 3 bases, with 10 bases remaining between them. CDR1 SEHNR and CDR2 FQNEAQ come from the germline V gene (reference sequence). The CDR3 contains 15 residues. CDR3 sequence reads: CASSLEGGDKNIQYF. CDR3 nucleotides: TGTGCCAGCAGCTTAGAAGGGGGGGACAAAAACATTCAGTACTTC.

A few counts support this clonotype. This chain uses TRBV7-3 with TRBJ2-1, with D perhaps matching TRBD2 (6 bases). V was cut by 3 bases and J by 1 base, with 13 bases left in between. The CDR3 extends over 16 amino acids. Germline CDR1 is SGHTA and CDR2 is FQGTGA. This CDR3 reads CASSLVGRKSYNEQFF. The CDR3 DNA sequence: TGTGCCAGCAGCTTGGTAGGGAGGAAGTCCTACAATGAGCAGTTCTTC.

This clonotype was counted only a few times. The chain carries TRBV27 and TRBJ2-7; D not resolved. Trimming left V 4 bases short and J 2 bases short, with 15 bases between. CDR1 is MNHEY and CDR2 is SMNVEV in the germline V gene (reference sequence). This CDR3 has 15 residues. In DNA, the CDR3 is TGTGCCAGCAGTTCTAGACGGACGGTGGCCTACGAGCAGTACTTC. Amino acids: CASSSRRTVAYEQYF.

This clonotype was detected many times. The chain has TRBV25-1 and TRBJ2-2, with D possibly matching TRBD1 (5 bases). The CDR3 totals 12 residues. Deletions cut 7 bases from V and 9 bases from J, with 12 bases between. Germline-derived CDR1 and CDR2 are MGHDK and SYGVNS. CDR3 sequence reads: CASIYRRRELFF. The CDR3 region has the DNA TGTGCCAGCATTTACAGGCGGCGGGAGCTGTTTTTT.

The chain employs TRBV15 and TRBJ1-1; 7 positions agree with TRBD1. Looked up from germline, CDR1 is LNHNV and CDR2 is YYDKDF (reference sequence). V was pared by 0 bases and J by 5 bases, with 3 bases of the junction left unmatched. The CDR3 runs 14 residues. CDR3 protein: CATSREQGVTEAFF. Here the CDR3 DNA reads TGTGCCACCAGCAGAGAGCAGGGGGTAACTGAAGCTTTCTTT.

In this sample, this clonotype turned up many times. V gene TRBV12-3 or TRBV12-4 combines with J gene TRBJ2-1; 9 bases agree with TRBD2. The CDR3 totals 13 residues. J was trimmed by 8 bases and V by 10 bases; bases with no gene match: 9. CDR3 region: CATCGGGSDEQFF. The CDR3 bases are TGTGCCACCTGCGGGGGGGGTTCGGATGAGCAGTTCTTC.

The genes are TRBV20-1 and TRBJ2-5, with TRBD2 matching over 8 bases. The CDR3 is 14 amino acids. Germline V CDR1 and CDR2: DFQATT, SNEGSKA (reference sequence). V gave up 6 bases and J gave up 5 bases; unmatched junction bases: 11. CDR3 protein: CSAPPGGVGETQYF. The CDR3 DNA sequence: TGCAGTGCCCCTCCGGGAGGGGTCGGGGAGACCCAGTACTTC.

J is TRBJ2-5 and V is TRBV11-2; D is possibly TRBD2 (5 bases). The germline gives CDR1 SGHAT, CDR2 FQNNGV. Between the trimmed V and J ends, which lost 5 bases and 5 bases, there was a span of 15 bases. The CDR3 totals 14 residues. CDR3 loop: CASSPGIIGETQYF. The DNA of the CDR3 is TGTGCCAGCAGCCCGGGGATTATTGGTGAGACCCAGTACTTC.

A few counts support this clonotype. The rearrangement uses TRBV20-1 and TRBJ1-5; possibly TRBD1 for D (5 bases). Looked up from germline, CDR1 is DFQATT and CDR2 is SNEGSKA (reference sequence). The V end was cut by 8 bases, the J end by 8 bases, with 22 bases between. This CDR3 spans 14 amino acids. The CDR3 sequence: CSTSRRRGREPQHF. CDR3 nucleotide sequence: TGCAGTACATCGAGACGGAGGGGAAGGGAGCCCCAGCATTTT.

This chain links TRBV20-1 with TRBJ2-7; 7 positions match TRBD2. CDR1 is DFQATT, CDR2 SNEGSKA, per germline (reference sequence). Trimming at V came to 5 bases and at J to 0 bases, leaving 10 bases not matched to a gene. CDR3 length: 15 amino acids. The CDR3 here is CSALSTSESSYEQYF. The CDR3 region has the DNA TGCAGTGCTCTGAGTACTAGCGAGAGCTCCTACGAGCAGTACTTC.

This clonotype was counted only a few times. The chain employs TRBV5-1 and TRBJ2-2, with a possible D match to TRBD1 (5 bases). Germline V gene lookup returns CDR1 SGHRS and CDR2 YFSETQ. CDR3 length: 14 residues. V dropped 4 bases and J dropped 5 bases, with 12 bases sitting between them. The CDR3 spells CASSPEGVTGELFF. The CDR3 bases are TGCGCCAGCAGCCCCGAAGGGGTGACCGGGGAGCTGTTTTTT. Full variable domain (outside the CDR3, taken from reference TRBV5-1 and TRBJ2-2): KAGVTQTPRYLIKTRGQQVTLSCSPISGHRSVSWYQQTPGQGLQFLFEYFSETQRNKGNFPGRFSGRQFSNSRSEMNVSTLELGDSALYLCASSPEGVTGELFFGEGSRLTVL.

The chain links TRBV12-3 or TRBV12-4 to TRBJ1-1; the D gene is possibly TRBD1 (5 bases). With 3 bases removed from V and 10 bases from J, the gap between germline ends came to 12 bases. This CDR3 comprises 12 residues. The CDR3 sequence: CASSFQGVGAFF. DNA of the CDR3: TGTGCCAGCAGTTTTCAGGGTGTAGGAGCTTTCTTT.

The chain uses TRBV29-1 and TRBJ1-2; D remains ambiguous. The V end was cut by 5 bases, the J end by 2 bases, with 9 bases between. Germline CDR1 reads SQVTM; CDR2 reads ANQGSEA. CDR3 size: 12 residues. In DNA form, the CDR3 reads TGCAGCGTTCACGCTCCGAACTATGGCTACACCTTC. Protein sequence: CSVHAPNYGYTF.

This clonotype has only a few counts. This chain joins TRBV2 and TRBJ1-1; no definite D call. Germline CDR1 is SNHLY and CDR2 is FYNNEI. CDR3 size: 13 residues. Trimming took off 2 bases at V and 8 bases at J, with 12 bases between the two ends. The CDR3 nucleotides read TGTGCCAGCAGTGAATTCTCCCTGCTGGAAGCTTTCTTT. Translation: CASSEFSLLEAFF.